The rows below give T cell receptor beta chains drawn from one sample of a study of cytomegalovirus exposure and HLA in healthy donors. Clones were read by immunoSEQ multiplex PCR, and TCRdb kept only the in-frame ones, dropping some. Its table lists 130,000 to 150,000 clones. Input material: PBMCs. The source of these receptors is a male donor in good health and CMV-seronegative. The CDR3 runs from the conserved cysteine through the conserved F or W. A D gene is named only where the DNA matches it firmly.

NA,TRBV18,TRBJ2-5,TGTGCCAGCTCACGCTATGGTGGAGAGACCCAGTACTTC,CASSRYGGETQYF
TRBD2,TRBV30,TRBJ2-3,TGTGCCTGGACTCGAACTAGCGGGGCCACTAGCACAGATACGCAGTATTTT,CAWTRTSGATSTDTQYF
TRBD1,TRBV29-1,TRBJ1-2,TGCAGCGTCGGCCCGGGGCAGGGGGGCAGCTATGGCTACACCTTC,CSVGPGQGGSYGYTF
NA,TRBV29-1,TRBJ1-1,TGCAGCGTTGCCAGGGGGAACACTGAAGCTTTCTTT,CSVARGNTEAFF
NA,TRBV7-7,TRBJ2-2,TGTGCCAGCAGCTCGCGGGACAGCACCGGGGAGCTGTTTTTT,CASSSRDSTGELFF
NA,TRBV30,TRBJ2-1,TGTGCCTGGACCCCCGACAGTACTCCCTACAATGAGCAGTTCTTC,CAWTPDSTPYNEQFF
NA,TRBV27,TRBJ1-1,TGTGCCAGCAGTTTAGCAGGGTGGAGGGCTGAAGCTTTCTTT,CASSLAGWRAEAFF
TRBD1,TRBV30,TRBJ2-7,TGTGCCTGGAGTGTACAGGGGGTAAAGTCCTACGAGCAGTACTTC,CAWSVQGVKSYEQYF
NA,TRBV5-6,TRBJ1-5,TGTGCCAGCAGCTTGTCTGGTAAAGCGTTTCTTAATCAGCCCCAGCATTTT,CASSLSGKAFLNQPQHF
NA,TRBV5-6,TRBJ2-1,TGTGCCAGCAGCTTGGAGTTTAGGAGACCAAGCTATGAGCAGTTCTTC,CASSLEFRRPSYEQFF
TRBD2,TRBV29-1,TRBJ2-1,TGCAGCGTTGAACGGATAGCGGGGGATAATGAGCAGTTCTTC,CSVERIAGDNEQFF
NA,TRBV9,TRBJ1-2,TGTGCCAGCAGCGTAGCGTATAACTATGGCTACACCTTC,CASSVAYNYGYTF